These T cell receptor beta chains were read from a single sample in a study of shared clonotypes between healthy human individuals. The data were produced by immunoSEQ multiplex PCR, yet TCRdb's version contains in-frame clones alone and is incomplete. The sample holds roughly 2.1 million clones, about 93% seen once. Sequencing input: naive CD8+ T cells from PBMCs. These TCRs come from a man between 18 and 35 years old in good health. Some clones in this sample may be carry-over from other donors' samples. Both conserved end residues are part of each CDR3. D genes are given only for firm matches. The size entry is marked missing in some rows and otherwise reads once, few, many or a size class.

J gene	clone size	CDR3 length	D gene	V gene	CDR3 protein	CDR3 DNA
TRBJ1-4	.	15	TRBD1	TRBV5-5	CASSWTGQVGGKLFF	TGTGCCAGCAGCTGGACGGGACAGGTGGGAGGAAAACTGTTTTTT
TRBJ2-7	.	14	TRBD2	TRBV28	CASSLTSETYEQYF	TGTGCCAGCAGCCTGACTAGCGAGACCTACGAGCAGTACTTC
TRBJ2-1	.	16	TRBD2	TRBV7-8	CASSLEGASGYNEQFF	TGTGCCAGCAGCTTAGAAGGGGCTAGCGGTTACAATGAGCAGTTCTTC
TRBJ2-3	.	16	.	TRBV7-9	CASSYQEDPSTDTQYF	TGTGCCAGCAGCTACCAGGAGGATCCTAGCACAGATACGCAGTATTTT
TRBJ2-1	.	14	.	TRBV5-1	CASSFSESYNEQFF	TGCGCCAGCAGCTTCAGTGAGTCCTACAATGAGCAGTTCTTC
TRBJ1-2	.	12	.	TRBV2	CASSAPPYGYTF	TGTGCCAGCAGCGCCCCTCCCTATGGCTACACCTTC
TRBJ2-3	.	13	.	TRBV9	CASSGKVTDTQYF	TGTGCCAGCAGCGGGAAGGTCACAGATACGCAGTATTTT
TRBJ2-7	.	14	.	TRBV12-1	CASSFVRRPYEQYF	TGTGCCAGCAGCTTTGTCCGGAGGCCCTACGAGCAGTACTTC
TRBJ1-3	.	14	.	TRBV7-8	CASSLSTGGNTIYF	TGTGCCAGCAGCTTATCGACAGGAGGAAACACCATATATTTT
TRBJ2-7	.	14	TRBD1	TRBV27	CASSPGTGPYEQYF	TGTGCCAGCAGTCCGGGGACAGGGCCCTACGAGCAGTACTTC
TRBJ2-2	.	17	.	TRBV9	CASSVGNRARATGELFF	TGTGCCAGCAGCGTAGGCAACAGGGCGCGGGCCACCGGGGAGCTGTTTTTT
TRBJ2-1	.	19	.	TRBV10-1	CASSDQLVTGSSLFNEQFF	TGCGCCAGCAGTGACCAATTAGTTACAGGATCATCCCTTTTCAATGAGCAGTTCTTC
TRBJ2-2	.	14	.	TRBV6-5	CASTPNRIPGELFF	TGTGCCAGCACCCCTAACCGCATCCCCGGGGAGCTGTTTTTT
TRBJ1-1	.	15	.	TRBV28	CASSLLGDTNTEAFF	TGTGCCAGCAGTTTATTGGGTGACACCAACACTGAAGCTTTCTTT
TRBJ2-3	.	17	.	TRBV4-1	CASSRFPQGFRTDTQYF	TGCGCCAGCAGCCGATTCCCTCAGGGGTTTAGGACAGATACGCAGTATTTT
TRBJ1-4	.	13	.	TRBV28	CASSLVQSEKLFF	TGTGCCAGCAGTTTAGTGCAATCTGAAAAACTGTTTTTT
TRBJ2-1	.	15	TRBD2	TRBV28	CASSFIGRENLEQFF	TGTGCCAGCAGTTTCATCGGGCGGGAGAATCTTGAGCAGTTCTTC
TRBJ2-2	once	15	TRBD1	TRBV7-6	CASSADRVKGGELFF	TGTGCCAGCAGCGCGGACAGGGTTAAGGGCGGGGAGCTGTTTTTT
TRBJ1-3	.	16	TRBD1	TRBV27	CASSPRDRAAGNTIYF	TGTGCCAGCAGTCCACGAGACAGGGCTGCTGGAAACACCATATATTTT
TRBJ1-1	few	12	.	TRBV7-9	CASSPRDTEAFF	TGTGCCAGCAGCCCCCGAGACACTGAAGCTTTCTTT
TRBJ1-2	.	14	.	TRBV14	CASSQGPRDHGYTF	TGTGCCAGCAGCCAAGGCCCTAGGGATCATGGCTACACCTTC
TRBJ1-5	once	14	.	TRBV28	CASSLSATNQPQHF	TGTGCCAGCAGTTTGTCTGCAACCAATCAGCCCCAGCATTTT
TRBJ2-7	.	13	.	TRBV27	CASSFGINYEQYF	TGTGCCAGCAGTTTTGGCATAAATTACGAGCAGTACTTC
TRBJ2-7	.	15	.	TRBV4-1	CASSPSWTVTYEQYF	TGCGCCAGCAGCCCTTCTTGGACAGTGACCTACGAGCAGTACTTC
TRBJ1-1	.	13	.	TRBV7-2	CASSSGPHTEAFF	TGTGCCAGCAGCTCAGGACCTCACACTGAAGCTTTCTTT
TRBJ2-2	.	17	TRBD2	TRBV19	CASSITGGPVRTGELFF	TGTGCCAGTAGTATAACGGGAGGGCCTGTAAGAACCGGGGAGCTGTTTTTT
TRBJ2-7	.	13	.	TRBV27	CASSFAGGLEQYF	TGTGCCAGCAGTTTTGCCGGGGGCCTCGAGCAGTACTTC
TRBJ1-2	.	17	TRBD1	TRBV9	CASSASTGGVANYGYTF	TGTGCCAGCAGCGCATCGACAGGGGGGGTGGCTAACTATGGCTACACCTTC
TRBJ2-1	.	17	.	TRBV13	CASSANSRASSYNEQFF	TGTGCCAGCAGCGCTAATTCTAGGGCAAGCTCCTACAATGAGCAGTTCTTC
TRBJ2-1	.	12	.	TRBV29-1	CSANRDSREQFF	TGCAGCGCAAACCGGGACTCCCGGGAGCAGTTCTTC
TRBJ2-5	.	14	.	TRBV7-9	CASSSATVEETQYF	TGTGCCAGCAGCTCGGCGACAGTGGAAGAGACCCAGTACTTC
TRBJ2-7	.	14	.	TRBV7-9	CASSLEGRNYEQYF	TGTGCCAGCAGCTTAGAGGGGAGAAACTACGAGCAGTACTTC
TRBJ1-2	.	12	.	TRBV9	CASSVGRLGYTF	TGTGCCAGCAGCGTAGGTAGGCTCGGCTACACCTTC
TRBJ2-7	.	14	.	TRBV11-2	CASSLTGFGHEQYF	TGTGCCAGCAGCTTAACTGGGTTCGGCCACGAGCAGTACTTC
TRBJ2-3	.	18	TRBD2	TRBV30	CAWSKNRGSLGWEDTQYF	TGTGCCTGGAGTAAAAACCGCGGGAGTCTAGGATGGGAAGATACGCAGTATTTT
TRBJ2-7	.	14	.	TRBV13	CASSLPDRAYEQYF	TGTGCCAGCAGCCTACCGGATCGGGCCTACGAGCAGTACTTC
TRBJ2-7	.	14	TRBD1	TRBV6-6	CASSTRDRAREQYF	TGTGCCAGCAGTACCCGGGACAGGGCGCGCGAGCAGTACTTC
TRBJ2-4	.	11	.	TRBV19	CASSGDLWPYF	TGTGCCAGTAGTGGGGACCTGTGGCCGTACTTC
TRBJ1-2	once	13	.	TRBV30	CAWSVGFNYGYTF	TGTGCCTGGAGTGTTGGATTTAACTATGGCTACACCTTC
TRBJ2-2	.	18	.	TRBV21-1	CASSKEVPPAANTGELFF	TGTGCCAGCAGCAAAGAGGTCCCCCCGGCGGCGAACACCGGGGAGCTGTTTTTT
TRBJ1-4	.	15	.	TRBV13	CASSSRQILPEKLFF	TGTGCCAGCAGCTCAAGACAGATACTCCCTGAAAAACTGTTTTTT
TRBJ2-7	.	11	.	TRBV7-9	CAGSDGYEQYF	TGTGCCGGATCCGACGGTTACGAGCAGTACTTC